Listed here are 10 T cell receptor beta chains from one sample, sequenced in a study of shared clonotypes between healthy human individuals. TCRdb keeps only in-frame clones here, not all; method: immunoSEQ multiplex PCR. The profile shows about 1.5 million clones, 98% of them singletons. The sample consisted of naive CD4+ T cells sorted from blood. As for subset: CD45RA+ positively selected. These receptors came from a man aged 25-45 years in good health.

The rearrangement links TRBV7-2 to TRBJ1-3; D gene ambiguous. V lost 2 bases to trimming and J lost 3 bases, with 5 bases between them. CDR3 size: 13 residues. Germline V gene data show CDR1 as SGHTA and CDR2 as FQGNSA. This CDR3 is CASSLSGGNTIYF. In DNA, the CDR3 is TGTGCCAGCAGCTTATCGGGTGGAAACACCATATATTTT.

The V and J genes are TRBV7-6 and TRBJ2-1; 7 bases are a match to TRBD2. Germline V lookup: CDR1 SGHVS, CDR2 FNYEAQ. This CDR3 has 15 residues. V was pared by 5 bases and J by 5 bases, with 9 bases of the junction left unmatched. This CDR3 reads CASSLTGGYDNEQFF. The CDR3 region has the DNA TGTGCCAGCAGCCTTACGGGGGGTTACGACAATGAGCAGTTCTTC.

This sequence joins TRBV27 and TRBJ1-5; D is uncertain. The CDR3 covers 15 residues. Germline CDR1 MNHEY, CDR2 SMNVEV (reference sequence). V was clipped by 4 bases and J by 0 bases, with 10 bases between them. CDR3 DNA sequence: TGTGCCAGCAGTTGGTCCCTGTATAGCAATCAGCCCCAGCATTTT. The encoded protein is CASSWSLYSNQPQHF.

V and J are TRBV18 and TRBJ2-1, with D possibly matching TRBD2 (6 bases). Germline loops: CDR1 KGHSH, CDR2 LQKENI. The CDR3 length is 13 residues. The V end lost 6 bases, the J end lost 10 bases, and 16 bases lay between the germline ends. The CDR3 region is CASSPLGEVEQFF. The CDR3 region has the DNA TGTGCCAGCTCTCCGCTTGGGGAGGTGGAGCAGTTCTTC. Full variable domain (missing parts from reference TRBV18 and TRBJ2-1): NAGVMQNPRHLVRRRGQEARLRCSPMKGHSHVYWYRQLPEEGLKFMVYLQKENIIDESGMPKERFSAEFPKEGPSILRIQQVVRGDSAAYFCASSPLGEVEQFFGPGTRLTVL.

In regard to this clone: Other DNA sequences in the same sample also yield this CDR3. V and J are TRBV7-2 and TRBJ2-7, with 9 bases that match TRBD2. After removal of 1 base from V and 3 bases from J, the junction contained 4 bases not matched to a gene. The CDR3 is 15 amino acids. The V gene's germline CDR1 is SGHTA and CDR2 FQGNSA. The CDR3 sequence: CASSLGLAGIYEQYF. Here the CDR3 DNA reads TGTGCCAGCAGCTTAGGGCTAGCGGGAATCTACGAGCAGTACTTC.

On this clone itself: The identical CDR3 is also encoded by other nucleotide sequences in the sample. Written as DNA, the CDR3 is TGTGCCAGCAGCTTATCGGGAGATACGCAGTATTTT. This sequence encodes CASSLSGDTQYF. V gene TRBV7-9 combines with J gene TRBJ2-3, with unresolved D. Trimming removed 2 bases from V and 5 bases from J, with 5 bases in between. Looked up from germline, CDR1 is SEHNR and CDR2 is FQNEAQ (reference sequence). The CDR3 has 12 amino acids.

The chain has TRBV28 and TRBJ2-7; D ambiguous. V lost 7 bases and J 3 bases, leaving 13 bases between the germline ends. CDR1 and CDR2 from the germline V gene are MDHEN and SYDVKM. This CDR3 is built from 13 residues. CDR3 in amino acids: CASTTLARYEQYF. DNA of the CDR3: TGTGCCAGCACCACCCTGGCCCGCTACGAGCAGTACTTC.

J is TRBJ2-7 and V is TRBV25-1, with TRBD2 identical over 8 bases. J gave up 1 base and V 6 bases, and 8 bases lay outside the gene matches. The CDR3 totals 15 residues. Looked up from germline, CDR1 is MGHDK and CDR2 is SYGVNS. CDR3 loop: CASRPPGLVSYEQYF. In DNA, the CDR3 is TGTGCCAGCAGACCCCCGGGACTAGTGTCCTACGAGCAGTACTTC.

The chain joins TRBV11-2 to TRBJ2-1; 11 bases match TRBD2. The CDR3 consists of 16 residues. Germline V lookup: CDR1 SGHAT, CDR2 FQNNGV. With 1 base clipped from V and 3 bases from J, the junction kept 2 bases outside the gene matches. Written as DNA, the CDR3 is TGTGCCAGCAGCTTAGTAGCGGGAGGGTACTACAATGAGCAGTTCTTC. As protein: CASSLVAGGYYNEQFF.

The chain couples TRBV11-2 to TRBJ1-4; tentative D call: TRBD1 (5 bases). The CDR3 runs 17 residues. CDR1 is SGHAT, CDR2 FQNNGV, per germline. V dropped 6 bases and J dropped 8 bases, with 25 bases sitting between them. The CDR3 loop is CASRGKGIRPRHEKLFF. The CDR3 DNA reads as TGTGCCAGCAGAGGGAAGGGGATTCGTCCTCGTCACGAAAAACTGTTTTTT.